This record concerns one TCR beta chain sequence. What it recognizes is unknown. This record belongs to a study of T cell responses to AZD1222 COVID-19 vaccine. Some clones are missing from TCRdb's copy, which holds only in-frame ones; the method was immunoSEQ multiplex PCR. The sample carries around 120,000 clones, approximately 94% recorded once. The CDR3 spans 11 residues. CDR1 is MNHEY, CDR2 SMNVEV, per germline (reference sequence). Germline trimming cut 8 bases from V and 5 bases from J; bases unmatched to any gene: 0. Overall study findings and caveats: Donors were chiefly white British, with a greater number of females, and clonal diversity was perhaps underestimated. Baseline testing showed seropositivity in only five or six AZD1222 recipients.

This material consisted of peripheral blood, taken 28 days after the second AZD1222 dose. This TCR derives from an adult who received the AZD1222 COVID-19 vaccine. The gene calls are TRBV27 and TRBJ1-2, with 9 bases fitting TRBD1. This chain's CDR3 is CASGQGYGYTF. The DNA for the CDR3 is TGTGCCAGCGGACAGGGGTATGGCTACACCTTC.